This passage covers 15 T cell receptor beta chains from one sample sequenced in a study of T cells after yellow fever vaccination. TCRdb re-called the 5' RACE reads through MiXCR, storing one row per CDR3 protein. The sample lists about 350,000 distinct CDR3 sequences, 4.1% occurring once. The material was PBMCs, obtained 5 days after the yellow fever booster vaccination. The receptors here all came from a young man who received the YFV17D yellow fever vaccine.

This chain connects TRBV7-2 to TRBJ2-7, with D perhaps matching TRBD2 (7 bases). Germline V gene sequence: CDR1 SGHTA, CDR2 FQGNSA. This CDR3 region has 15 residues. Trimming cost V 5 bases and J 6 bases, with 20 bases left between them. For the CDR3, the DNA is TGTGCCAGCAGCGGCCGGCGGGGGCCAAACGGCGAGCAGTACTTC. This translates into CASSGRRGPNGEQYF.

This clonotype was detected a few times. The V and J genes are TRBV7-2 and TRBJ2-7; D possibly corresponds to TRBD2 (7 bases). Germline V lookup: CDR1 SGHTA, CDR2 FQGNSA. The V gene lost 1 base and the J gene lost 4 bases, with 11 bases spanning the gap. The CDR3 consists of 14 residues. The CDR3 nucleotides read TGTGCCAGCAGCTTAGAGGGGGGGCGTTACGAGCAGTACTTC. This gives the protein CASSLEGGRYEQYF. The full variable domain, its missing parts supplied by reference TRBV7-2 and TRBJ2-7, is GAGVSQSPSNKVTEKGKDVELRCDPISGHTALYWYRQSLGQGLEFLIYFQGNSAPDKSGLPSDRFSAERTGGSVSTLTIQRTQQEDSAVYLCASSLEGGRYEQYFGPGTRLTVT.

This clonotype was counted many times. This chain links TRBV12-3 or TRBV12-4 with TRBJ1-3; no reliable D call. Trimming left V 3 bases short and J 0 bases short, with 6 bases between. The CDR3 consists of 14 residues. The CDR3 reads CASSLVNSGNTIYF. In DNA, the CDR3 is TGTGCCAGCAGTTTGGTGAACTCTGGAAACACCATATATTTT.

The chain is built from TRBV24-1 and TRBJ2-5, with 9 bases fitting TRBD1. The junction had 5 bases not matched to a gene; V was cut back by 3 bases and J by 4 bases. CDR1 is KGHDR and CDR2 is SFDVKD in the germline V gene. The CDR3 totals 15 residues. The CDR3 sequence is CATSDPRQGGETQYF. For the CDR3, the DNA is TGTGCCACCAGTGATCCTCGACAGGGGGGAGAGACCCAGTACTTC.

This clonotype was seen many times. The chain uses TRBV27 and TRBJ2-2; tentatively, D is TRBD1 (5 bases). Germline assignment: CDR1 MNHEY and CDR2 SMNVEV (reference sequence). V lost 6 bases to trimming and J lost 2 bases, with 10 bases between them. The CDR3 loop spans 14 amino acids. Here the CDR3 reads CASRTQVNTGELFF. The CDR3 bases are TGTGCCAGCAGAACACAGGTTAACACCGGGGAGCTGTTTTTT.

This clonotype was seen many times. The chain recombines TRBV5-4 with TRBJ2-1; D is possibly TRBD2 (7 bases). Trimming stripped 1 base from V and 10 bases from J, with 15 bases between. Germline CDR1 reads SGHNT; CDR2 reads YYREEE (reference sequence). The CDR3 sequence is 14 residues long. The CDR3 DNA reads TGTGCCAGCAGCTTGAGGGGGGGGCCATGGGAGCAGTTCTTC. This sequence encodes CASSLRGGPWEQFF.

The V gene is TRBV27, the J gene TRBJ1-4, with a tentative D call TRBD1 (5 bases). The CDR3 totals 16 residues. V was pared by 1 base and J by 4 bases, with 13 bases between. The germline CDR1 and CDR2 sequences are MNHEY and SMNVEV (reference sequence). The CDR3 loop reads CASSLWGGEVNEKLFF. As DNA, the CDR3 is TGTGCCAGCAGTTTATGGGGGGGGGAGGTTAATGAAAAACTGTTTTTT.

This clonotype occurred many times. The rearrangement uses TRBV11-2 and TRBJ2-5; 7 nucleotides line up with TRBD1. Unmatched junction bases numbered 11, after V lost 11 bases and J lost 5 bases. CDR3 length equals 13 residues. Germline CDR1 reads SGHAT; CDR2 reads FQNNGV. This chain's CDR3 is CASDRSREETQYF. The CDR3 nucleotides are TGTGCCTCGGACAGGTCGAGGGAGGAGACCCAGTACTTC.

V usage is TRBV12-3 or TRBV12-4 and J usage is TRBJ2-6, with D perhaps being TRBD1 or TRBD2 (6 bases each). The CDR3 is made up of 15 amino acids. V was cut by 6 bases and J by 2 bases, with 11 bases left in between. CDR3 protein: CASSTGGAGANVLTF. CDR3 coding DNA: TGTGCCAGCAGCACCGGGGGCGCTGGGGCCAACGTCCTGACTTTC.

The J gene is TRBJ2-5, the V gene TRBV4-1; D may be TRBD2 (5 bases). The CDR3 consists of 17 residues. The V gene lost 2 bases and the J gene lost 4 bases, with 20 bases spanning the gap. Germline CDR1 reads MGHRA; CDR2 reads YSYEKL. CDR3 in DNA: TGCGCCAGCAGCCAACGTTATGAGGGTCCGGTGGGAGAGACCCAGTACTTC. Its protein product is CASSQRYEGPVGETQYF.

This clonotype was seen many times. The chain employs TRBV7-6 and TRBJ1-1; a weak D match, TRBD1 (6 bases). The germline V gene has CDR1 SGHVS and CDR2 FNYEAQ. V was shortened by 6 bases and J by 6 bases, with 20 bases between the two germline ends. The CDR3 sequence is 15 residues long. CDR3 residues: CASRQTGSRGSEAFF. CDR3 DNA sequence: TGTGCCAGCAGGCAAACAGGGTCCCGGGGCTCTGAAGCTTTCTTT.

The chain combines TRBV19 with TRBJ1-4; D not resolved. With 7 bases removed from V and 0 bases from J, the gap between germline ends came to 9 bases. The CDR3 totals 14 residues. CDR1 LNHDA and CDR2 SQIVND come from the germline V gene (reference sequence). As DNA, the CDR3 is TGTGCCAGTAAGGCCTCCCCAACTAATGAAAAACTGTTTTTT. Amino acid sequence: CASKASPTNEKLFF.

This clonotype was observed a few times. This chain joins TRBV12-3 or TRBV12-4 and TRBJ1-1; D call uncertain. The CDR3 has 13 amino acids. The V and J ends lost 7 bases and 0 bases respectively, with 9 bases between them. This CDR3 is CASNFQLNTEAFF. CDR3 sequence (DNA): TGTGCCAGCAATTTCCAGCTGAACACTGAAGCTTTCTTT.

The table lists this clonotype with a few counts. V is TRBV7-3 and J is TRBJ2-5, with D hard to call. Germline values: CDR1 SGHTA, CDR2 FQGTGA. The CDR3 loop spans 15 amino acids. V shed 2 bases and J shed 2 bases, with 12 bases lying between them. The CDR3 protein is CASSLGTNSQETQYF. CDR3 sequence (DNA): TGTGCCAGCAGCTTAGGTACTAACTCACAAGAGACCCAGTACTTC.

The rearrangement joins TRBV5-4 to TRBJ1-1; the D gene is possibly TRBD1 (5 bases). CDR1 is SGHNT and CDR2 is YYREEE in the germline V gene (reference sequence). Trimming pared 1 base from V and 4 bases from J, leaving 14 bases between. The CDR3 sequence is 15 residues long. The CDR3 spells CASSLKRGSGTEAFF. The CDR3 bases are TGTGCCAGCAGCTTGAAAAGGGGCTCGGGCACTGAAGCTTTCTTT.